These T cell receptor beta chains were read from a single sample in a study of regulatory T cells in long-lasting Graves disease. Using its own MiXCR run on the multiplex PCR reads, TCRdb lists one record per CDR3 protein. Altogether over 300,000 distinct CDR3 sequences are present, roughly a fifth being singletons, with the ten largest covering 25% to 35%. This sample comprised peripheral blood mononuclear cells (PBMCs), obtained when the disease was refractory, from a patient treated with antithyroid drugs. The receptors were sampled from a female donor with Graves disease. The conserved cysteine and the conserved F or W are not part of the CDR3 here.

j_call v_call cdr3_aa
TRBJ2-5 TRBV2 ASIGTGGEETQY
TRBJ1-1 TRBV19 ASSDGARTEAF
TRBJ1-1 TRBV12-3/TRBV12-4 ASSSDRGQEAF
TRBJ1-2 TRBV6-2/TRBV6-3 ASSEGGARGYT
TRBJ2-7 TRBV7-8 ASSSITGAPEV
TRBJ1-3 TRBV6-1 ASRSTRRGNTIY
TRBJ1-2 TRBV18 ASSPPMAGNYGYT
TRBJ2-7 TRBV12-3/TRBV12-4 ASSSLGNEQY
TRBJ2-7 TRBV28 ASTIRSGTGSSYEQY
TRBJ2-7 TRBV20-1 SARGGLGVHRYEQY
TRBJ2-3 TRBV7-2 ASSSTTDTQY
TRBJ2-5 TRBV2 ASSKGGHETQY
TRBJ1-2 TRBV19 ASNPSWGNYNYGYT
TRBJ1-2 TRBV9 ASSVRDRGEPPYGYT
TRBJ1-2 TRBV9 ASSVATGPYNYGYT
TRBJ2-7 TRBV6-1 ASTPRGIYEQY
TRBJ1-5 TRBV4-3 ASSQVFFRRRDNQPQH
TRBJ1-2 TRBV6-1 ASSGQSYYGYT
TRBJ1-1 TRBV2 ASTQTGNTEAF
TRBJ1-1 TRBV27 ATKTYSWGTEAF
TRBJ1-1 TRBV7-9 VSSLVVWNTEAF
TRBJ2-7 TRBV28 ASRPGQGPYEQY
TRBJ1-1 TRBV24-1 AASTGANTEAF
TRBJ2-7 TRBV30 AWSVLQSYEQY
TRBJ2-6 TRBV6-1 ASRPGRHLSNLGANVLT
TRBJ2-5 TRBV5-1 ASSVGQGEETQY
TRBJ1-5 TRBV20-1 SASSGSSNQPQH
TRBJ2-7 TRBV30 AWTWGAAYEQY
TRBJ2-7 TRBV18 ASSRSGGGPSYEQY
TRBJ2-7 TRBV30 AAQETYPLGYEQY
TRBJ1-2 TRBV2 ASSRRQGDYGYT
TRBJ2-7 TRBV12-3/TRBV12-4 ASSTAGVSYEQY
TRBJ1-4 TRBV29-1 SVAPDSSEKLF
TRBJ1-2 TRBV5-6 ASSLNLGTT
TRBJ2-2 TRBV13 ASSLGTGGTGELF
TRBJ1-6 TRBV3-1 ASSHPPGGNSPLH
TRBJ1-6 TRBV24-1 ATQGFYNSPLH
TRBJ1-2 TRBV19 ASSPRLRNGYT
TRBJ1-1 TRBV10-3 AITRDSDTEAF
TRBJ1-2 TRBV9 ASSVGLTVDYGYT